These 20 T cell receptor beta chains were all obtained from the same sample, sequenced in a study of blood T cell repertoires in COVID-19. Produced via immunoSEQ multiplex PCR; TCRdb's table is partial and in-frame only. The sample lists 100,000 to 150,000 clones, 80% to 90% occurring once. What was sequenced was peripheral blood. Every receptor here comes from a man aged 45-60 years with active or convalescent COVID-19.

The chain recombines TRBV18 with TRBJ1-1, with D maybe TRBD1 (5 bases). This CDR3 has 17 amino acids. With 3 bases removed from V and 0 bases from J, the gap between germline ends came to 17 bases. Germline-derived CDR1 and CDR2 are KGHSH and LQKENI. The CDR3 loop reads CASSPTGLGTMNTEAFF. The CDR3 region has the DNA TGTGCCAGCTCACCCACCGGCTTAGGGACTATGAACACTGAAGCTTTCTTT.

V gene TRBV11-2 combines with J gene TRBJ1-3; D remains unclear. The CDR3 sequence is 12 residues long. Trimming stripped 3 bases from V and 4 bases from J, with 4 bases between. Per germline, CDR1 SGHAT and CDR2 FQNNGV. CDR3 sequence: CASSLRGNTIYF. DNA for the CDR3: TGTGCCAGCAGCTTGAGGGGAAACACCATATATTTT.

The chain recombines TRBV7-2 with TRBJ2-7; D gene uncertain. Per the germline V gene, CDR1 is SGHTA and CDR2 is FQGNSA. The CDR3 has 14 amino acids. Trimming took off 1 base at V and 4 bases at J, with 11 bases between the two ends. CDR3 sequence (DNA): TGTGCCAGCAGCTTAGATTATGACATGTACGAGCAGTACTTC. It translates to CASSLDYDMYEQYF.

The V call is TRBV28, the J call TRBJ2-3; TRBD1 matches 8 bases. The CDR3 is 14 residues long. CDR1 is MDHEN, CDR2 SYDVKM, per germline. J was trimmed by 5 bases and V by 7 bases; bases with no gene match: 8. The CDR3 DNA follows: TGTGCCAGCAATCCCCCAGGGGGCGGAGATACGCAGTATTTT. Its translation: CASNPPGGGDTQYF.

This chain connects TRBV11-3 to TRBJ2-2; TRBD2 agrees at 10 bases. V shed 5 bases, J shed 7 bases, and the junction held 10 bases outside the gene matches. Germline values: CDR1 SGHNT, CDR2 YENEEA. The CDR3 runs 16 residues. CDR3 nucleotides: TGTGCCAGCAGCGAAAATTTAGCGGGGGGCCACGGGGAGCTGTTTTTT. This gives the protein CASSENLAGGHGELFF.

This clone was detected only once. The chain links TRBV30 to TRBJ2-7; 8 bases fit TRBD1. J lost 5 bases, V lost 2 bases, and 5 bases had no gene match. Germline V CDR1 and CDR2: GTSNPN, SVGIG (reference sequence). The CDR3 totals 13 residues. CDR3 amino acids: CAWSSRTGNEQYF. CDR3 coding DNA: TGTGCCTGGAGTTCCCGGACAGGGAACGAGCAGTACTTC. Drawing the rest from reference TRBV30 and TRBJ2-7, the complete variable domain is SQTIHQWPATLVQPVGSPLSLECTVEGTSNPNLYWYRQAAGRGLQLLFYSVGIGQISSEVPQNLSASRPQDRQFILSSKKLLLSDSGFYLCAWSSRTGNEQYFGPGTRLTVT.

This sequence joins TRBV5-4 and TRBJ1-1; TRBD1 aligns across 7 bases. After removal of 2 bases from V and 6 bases from J, the junction contained 10 bases not matched to a gene. The CDR3 totals 15 residues. Germline lookup yields CDR1 SGHNT and CDR2 YYREEE (reference sequence). CDR3 in amino acids: CASSLKGAGGSEAFF. CDR3 DNA: TGTGCCAGCAGCTTAAAGGGGGCAGGGGGATCTGAAGCTTTCTTT.

This chain links TRBV3-1 (or the pseudogene TRBV3-2) with TRBJ1-5; 11 nucleotides match TRBD1. J lost 6 bases, V lost 4 bases, and 5 bases had no gene match. The length of the CDR3 is 15 residues. In germline, CDR1 is LGHDT, CDR2 YNNKEL (reference sequence). The CDR3 coding sequence is TGTGCCAGCAGCCGTGGGACAGGGGGGAGTCAGCCCCAGCATTTT. It codes for CASSRGTGGSQPQHF.

The genes are TRBV5-1 and TRBJ2-5; maybe TRBD1 (5 bases). Germline-derived CDR1 and CDR2 are SGHRS and YFSETQ. The CDR3 loop spans 13 amino acids. Trimming pared 1 base from V and 6 bases from J, leaving 10 bases between. The chain's CDR3 is CASSLPTDKTQYF. CDR3 nucleotides: TGCGCCAGCAGCTTGCCGACAGACAAGACCCAGTACTTC.

The rearrangement links TRBV6-5 to TRBJ1-1, with D possibly TRBD1 on 5 matching bases. This CDR3 contains 14 residues. V shed 6 bases and J shed 5 bases, with 16 bases lying between them. Germline-derived CDR1 and CDR2 are MNHEY and SVGAGI. The CDR3 spells CASSETAFGTEAFF. In DNA, the CDR3 is TGTGCCAGCAGCGAGACAGCTTTTGGGACTGAAGCTTTCTTT.

V gene TRBV27 combines with J gene TRBJ1-4; the D is unclear. The length of the CDR3 is 14 residues. V was pared by 8 bases and J by 0 bases, with 10 bases between. Germline V gene data show CDR1 as MNHEY and CDR2 as SMNVEV (reference sequence). CDR3 coding DNA: TGTGCCAGCGGACTCATTGCAACTAATGAAAAACTGTTTTTT. Its protein is CASGLIATNEKLFF.

The sample holds one count of this clone. This chain links TRBV27 with TRBJ1-1, with a possible D match to TRBD1 (5 bases). Germline assignment: CDR1 MNHEY and CDR2 SMNVEV (reference sequence). Trimming cost V 2 bases and J 2 bases, with 9 bases left between them. CDR3 length equals 14 residues. For the CDR3, the DNA is TGTGCCAGCAGTTTACTCGGGGGAAACACTGAAGCTTTCTTT. Protein sequence: CASSLLGGNTEAFF.

The chain combines TRBV3-1 (or the pseudogene TRBV3-2) with TRBJ2-7; D perhaps matches TRBD2 (5 bases). The germline V gene encodes CDR1 LGHDT and CDR2 YNNKEL (reference sequence). V was shortened by 4 bases and J by 5 bases, with 18 bases between the two germline ends. CDR3 length: 15 residues. The CDR3 here is CASSPTRTSRDEQYF. The CDR3 DNA follows: TGTGCCAGCAGCCCCACTAGAACTTCAAGGGACGAGCAGTACTTC.

This chain joins TRBV30 and TRBJ2-5; possibly TRBD2 for D (7 bases). V shed 0 bases and J shed 4 bases, with 15 bases lying between them. Germline V gene sequence: CDR1 GTSNPN, CDR2 SVGIG (reference sequence). The CDR3 loop spans 15 amino acids. The CDR3 DNA sequence: TGTGCCTGGAGTGTAGGGGGGAGGGCCTCAGAGACCCAGTACTTC. It yields the protein CAWSVGGRASETQYF.

The DNA of the CDR3 is TGCGCCAGCAGAGGTGCGGGAATAACAGGGGTCGCTGAAGCTTTCTTT. This gives the protein CASRGAGITGVAEAFF. The rearrangement links TRBV5-1 to TRBJ1-1, with TRBD1 identical over 7 bases. Germline CDR1 is SGHRS and CDR2 is YFSETQ. J gave up 6 bases and V 5 bases, and 16 bases lay outside the gene matches. The CDR3 covers 16 residues.

V usage is TRBV24-1 and J usage is TRBJ2-2, with 7 bases lining up with TRBD2. This CDR3 is 15 amino acids long. Germline CDR1 is KGHDR and CDR2 is SFDVKD. J was trimmed by 2 bases and V by 9 bases; bases with no gene match: 8. The CDR3 region has the DNA TGTGCCACCCAGCCCGGGACTATCAACACCGGGGAGCTGTTTTTT. This translates into CATQPGTINTGELFF.

The genes are TRBV6-6 and TRBJ1-5; 10 positions match TRBD1. Germline CDR1 is MNHNY and CDR2 is SVGAGI (reference sequence). The CDR3 has 16 amino acids. After removal of 5 bases from V and 4 bases from J, the junction contained 8 bases not matched to a gene. The CDR3 DNA reads as TGTGCCAGCAGTCCCACCGGGACAGGGGTTAATCAGCCCCAGCATTTT. This sequence encodes CASSPTGTGVNQPQHF.

V and J are TRBV14 and TRBJ2-7; D might be TRBD2 (6 bases). Germline V gives CDR1 SGHDN, CDR2 FVKESK. V lost 4 bases and J 6 bases, leaving 19 bases between the germline ends. The CDR3 contains 15 residues. The CDR3 protein is CASSPWGVLGLEQYF. The DNA for the CDR3 is TGTGCCAGCAGCCCCTGGGGGGTTCTAGGTCTCGAGCAGTACTTC.

The V gene is TRBV5-6, the J gene TRBJ1-2; D is uncertain. This CDR3 is built from 15 residues. Germline lookup yields CDR1 SGHDT and CDR2 YYEEEE. Trimming took 3 bases from V and 6 from J, leaving 18 bases between them. The CDR3: CASSSWALRPNGYTF. The CDR3 DNA reads TGTGCCAGCAGCTCTTGGGCCCTACGACCAAATGGCTACACCTTC.

V gene TRBV18 combines with J gene TRBJ2-3; no clear D gene. V lost 1 base to trimming and J lost 6 bases, with 11 bases between them. In germline, CDR1 is KGHSH, CDR2 LQKENI. The CDR3 is 14 amino acids. The CDR3 coding sequence is TGTGCCAGCTCACCACGAGTGTCCGGGGATACGCAGTATTTT. Protein sequence: CASSPRVSGDTQYF.